This T cell receptor beta chain was identified in a study of vaccination effects on CD4 cells after COVID-19 (dated by TCRdb to between 2021 and 2023). For the study in its entirety: Each participant got two doses of an mRNA SARS-CoV-2 vaccine, either BNT162b2 or mRNA-1273. Pre-vaccine samples were collected from two convalescent patients 16 days and one week before the first dose, corresponding to 142 and 148 days after COVID-19 diagnosis. SARS-CoV-2 spike-specific CD4+ TCR repertoires were compared before and after mRNA vaccination in COVID-19 convalescent patients and in infection-naive vaccine recipients. The full study included roughly 10 COVID-19 convalescent patients and a few SARS-CoV-2-naive healthy vaccine recipients. Cultures from other donors in the study were sequenced with the Oncomine TCR Beta short-read assay on an Illumina iSeq 100.

Counted from cysteine to phenylalanine, this CDR3 has 12 amino acids. The retained sequence is limited to the CDR3, 36 bases, with the frame set at the first base. V loses 2 bases, J loses 3 bases, and the germline ends lie 4 bases apart. The germline V gene gives CDR1 as MNHEY and CDR2 as SVGEGT. In the ViraFEST assay, PBMC were stimulated with viral peptide pools, and TCR sequencing was then used to find antigen-specific CD4+ T cell clonotypes based on their expansion. After approximately eleven days of culture, CD4+ T cells were isolated with the EasySep CD4+ T cell isolation kit. Convalescent patients had PCR-confirmed SARS-CoV-2 infection between March and December 2020, before Alpha, Beta and Delta variants emerged in the United States. Each well held two million PBMC cultured in IMDM containing roughly 5% human AB serum, about 10 IU/ml IL-2 and gentamicin, along with about 9.3 ug/ml peptides. Half of the culture medium was replaced with fresh IL-2-containing medium on days 3 and 7. Unless noted otherwise, every peptide stimulation condition was cultured in triplicate wells. PBMC were separated from whole blood using Ficoll-Paque Plus gradient centrifugation and were then either cryopreserved at -140C or used fresh. Genomic DNA was extracted from cultured CD4+ T cells with the QIAamp micro DNA kit.

Library prep was done by the immunoSEQ multiplex PCR assay. DNA from the cultured and isolated CD4+ T cells underwent TCR beta CDR3 sequencing. Processing in the source paper ran as follows. Non-productive TCR sequences were removed, reads were trimmed to the CDR3 region, and CDR3s of at least 7 amino acids were retained. The MANAFEST web app was used to identify antigen-specific clonotypes by comparing expansion in peptide wells with expansion in reference cultures. To be called positive, a clone needed expansion at FDR<0.05 compared with the reference and with all other wells, an odds ratio greater than 5, and a frequency greater than 0.1% in two replicate wells. Cross-reactive clonotypes were defined as significantly expanded in SARS-CoV-2 spike wells and in at least one common cold coronavirus spike condition. CDR3 similarity was assessed by Levenshtein distance using the stringdist R package, and unrooted trees were constructed with ape in R 3.6.1. What TCRdb holds here is the immuneACCESS table cut down to in-frame rearrangements. Part of the clones is not present; checked against another copy, under half of the missing clones reflect an unresolved V gene, and the others are unexplained. The V and J calls and clone size come from that table; D and trimming were worked out from the DNA. The sample table records about 20,000 clones; just under 75% of these occur just once. 35% to 40% of the sample lies in the top ten.

Points the paper makes about the study in general: In convalescent patients, the post-vaccine spike-reactive repertoire was composed mainly of new vaccine-induced clones that were largely distinct from infection-induced clones. Only a small number of convalescent patients were included, and no early post-infection timepoints were available, which limited the study. Clones induced by infection and clones induced by vaccination both contracted markedly at late timepoints after vaccination, which fits with T cell responses waning over time.

Turning to this clone: Its specific antigen is unknown. No base quality information exists; no much larger clone differs at one position.

The material was CD4+ T cells from PBMCs cultured with a peptide pool, obtained before COVID-19 vaccination. The chain is made from TRBV6-2 or TRBV6-3 and TRBJ1-1; the D gene assignment is ambiguous. The sequence was obtained from a human donor who had a prior SARS-CoV-2 infection. The encoded CDR3 is CASSYRDTEAFF. Here is the DNA: TGTGCCAGCAGTTACAGGGACACTGAAGCTTTCTTT.